The rows below give T cell receptor beta chains drawn from one sample of a study of blood T cell repertoires in COVID-19. Profiled with immunoSEQ multiplex PCR; TCRdb holds only in-frame clones, not every one. The sample has about 40,000 clones, around 85% seen once. The source material was peripheral blood. The source is a middle-aged man with active COVID-19. Each CDR3 is given with its conserved first and last residue. D genes are given only for firm matches. Clone size, where shown, is once, few, many, or a class for clones that have expanded.

size: -
V: TRBV14
D: TRBD2
J: TRBJ2-7
CDR3: CASSYRAGGSYEQYF
DNA: TGTGCCAGCAGCTACCGAGCTGGCGGGAGTTACGAGCAGTACTTC

size: -
V: TRBV19
D: -
J: TRBJ1-2
CDR3: CASSTGVGSGALYGYTF
DNA: TGTGCCAGCTCAACTGGTGTGGGGTCAGGGGCCCTCTATGGCTACACCTTC

size: -
V: TRBV19
D: TRBD1
J: TRBJ1-2
CDR3: CATQTGGHGYTF
DNA: TGTGCCACCCAGACAGGGGGCCATGGCTACACCTTC

size: once
V: TRBV5-1
D: TRBD1
J: TRBJ2-1
CDR3: CASTPSGTANNEQFF
DNA: TGCGCCAGCACCCCATCCGGGACAGCAAACAATGAGCAGTTCTTC

size: -
V: TRBV27
D: TRBD1
J: TRBJ1-1
CDR3: CASSTRTGTEAFF
DNA: TGTGCCAGCAGTACCCGGACAGGCACTGAAGCTTTCTTT

size: -
V: TRBV3-1/TRBV3-2
D: -
J: TRBJ2-1
CDR3: CASSNLGGGNEQFF
DNA: TGTGCCAGCAGCAACTTAGGTGGGGGGAATGAGCAGTTCTTC

size: -
V: TRBV5-1
D: -
J: TRBJ1-1
CDR3: CASSLELNTEAFF
DNA: TGCGCCAGCAGCTTGGAACTCAACACTGAAGCTTTCTTT

size: -
V: TRBV12-3/TRBV12-4
D: -
J: TRBJ2-6
CDR3: CASRWSGANVLTF
DNA: TGTGCCTCACGGTGGTCTGGGGCCAACGTCCTGACTTTC

size: -
V: TRBV5-8
D: TRBD2
J: TRBJ2-5
CDR3: CASSLGTSGETQYF
DNA: TGTGCCAGCAGCCTAGGGACTAGCGGGGAGACCCAGTACTTC

size: -
V: TRBV28
D: TRBD1
J: TRBJ1-2
CDR3: CASSEYRGRINYGYTF
DNA: TGTGCCAGCAGTGAATACAGGGGGAGGATAAACTATGGCTACACCTTC

size: -
V: TRBV15
D: -
J: TRBJ2-5
CDR3: CATSRVPGAAGTQYF
DNA: TGTGCCACCAGCAGAGTTCCAGGGGCCGCAGGGACCCAGTACTTC

size: -
V: TRBV18
D: -
J: TRBJ2-2
CDR3: CASSPRPPGLKAGELFF
DNA: TGTGCCAGCTCACCACGCCCCCCGGGACTGAAGGCCGGGGAGCTGTTTTTT

size: -
V: TRBV18
D: -
J: TRBJ2-2
CDR3: CASSPSGTGELFF
DNA: TGTGCCAGCTCACCAAGCGGGACCGGGGAGCTGTTTTTT

size: -
V: TRBV5-1
D: TRBD1
J: TRBJ2-1
CDR3: CASSLGTGTGPYNEQFF
DNA: TGCGCCAGCAGCTTAGGGACTGGGACAGGCCCCTACAATGAGCAGTTCTTC

size: -
V: TRBV13
D: TRBD1
J: TRBJ1-2
CDR3: CASSFQTGKESEYGYTF
DNA: TGTGCCAGCAGCTTCCAGACAGGGAAAGAATCGGAATATGGCTACACCTTC